This T cell receptor (beta chain) comes out of a study of cytomegalovirus exposure and HLA in healthy donors. Primers: 60 Vbeta forward and 13 Jbeta reverse. Method: immunoSEQ multiplex PCR; TCRdb's copy keeps in-frame clones and lacks some. The repertoire has about 82,000 clones, roughly 80% of them found once; the top ten carry about an eighth. Germline values: CDR1 GTSNPN, CDR2 SVGIG (reference sequence). The CDR3 is 13 residues long. The V end lost 4 bases, the J end lost 4 bases, and 13 bases lay between the germline ends. The sample holds a few counts of this clone. This receptor was identified in a human donor in good health. The specimen sequenced was PBMCs. The chain carries TRBV30 and TRBJ1-1, with D possibly being TRBD1 (6 bases). CDR3 nucleotide sequence: TGTGCCTGGACGGCGGGGGGGCTCACTGAAGCTTTCTTT. Translating it yields CAWTAGGLTEAFF.